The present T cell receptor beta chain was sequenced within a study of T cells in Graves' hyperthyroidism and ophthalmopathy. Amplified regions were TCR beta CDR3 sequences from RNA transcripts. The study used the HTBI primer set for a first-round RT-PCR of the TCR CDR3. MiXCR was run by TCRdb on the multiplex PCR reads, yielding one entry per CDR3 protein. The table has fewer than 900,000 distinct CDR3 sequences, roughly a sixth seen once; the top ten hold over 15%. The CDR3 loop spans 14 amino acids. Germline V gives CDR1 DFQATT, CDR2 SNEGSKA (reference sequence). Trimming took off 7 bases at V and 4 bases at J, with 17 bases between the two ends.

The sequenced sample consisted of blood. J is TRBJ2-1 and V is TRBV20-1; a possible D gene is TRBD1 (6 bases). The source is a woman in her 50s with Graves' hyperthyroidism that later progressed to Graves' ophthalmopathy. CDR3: CSDTTGMVYNEQFF. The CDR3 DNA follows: TGCAGTGACACGACAGGAATGGTATACAATGAGCAGTTCTTC.